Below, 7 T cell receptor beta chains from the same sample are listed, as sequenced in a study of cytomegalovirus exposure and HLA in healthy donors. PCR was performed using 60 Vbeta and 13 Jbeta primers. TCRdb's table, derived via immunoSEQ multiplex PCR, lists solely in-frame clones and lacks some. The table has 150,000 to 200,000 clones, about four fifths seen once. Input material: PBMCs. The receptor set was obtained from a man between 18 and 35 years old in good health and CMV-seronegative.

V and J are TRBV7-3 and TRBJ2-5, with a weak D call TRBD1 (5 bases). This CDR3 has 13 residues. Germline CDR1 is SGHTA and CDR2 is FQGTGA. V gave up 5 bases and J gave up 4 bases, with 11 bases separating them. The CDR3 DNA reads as TGTGCCAGCAGCCAAAGACAGTCAGAGACCCAGTACTTC. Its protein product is CASSQRQSETQYF.

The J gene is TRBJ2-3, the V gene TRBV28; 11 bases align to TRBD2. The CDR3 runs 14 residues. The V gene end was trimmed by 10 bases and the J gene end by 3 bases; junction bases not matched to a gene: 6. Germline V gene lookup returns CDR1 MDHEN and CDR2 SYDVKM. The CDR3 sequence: CATRLAGPTDTQYF. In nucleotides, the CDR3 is TGTGCCACCCGACTAGCGGGACCAACAGATACGCAGTATTTT.

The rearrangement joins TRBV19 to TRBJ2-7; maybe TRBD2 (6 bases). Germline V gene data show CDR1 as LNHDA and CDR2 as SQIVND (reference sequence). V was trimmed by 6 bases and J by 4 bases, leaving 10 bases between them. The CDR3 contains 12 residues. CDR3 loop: CASSRGLYEQYF. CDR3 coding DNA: TGTGCCAGTAGCCGGGGACTGTACGAGCAGTACTTC.

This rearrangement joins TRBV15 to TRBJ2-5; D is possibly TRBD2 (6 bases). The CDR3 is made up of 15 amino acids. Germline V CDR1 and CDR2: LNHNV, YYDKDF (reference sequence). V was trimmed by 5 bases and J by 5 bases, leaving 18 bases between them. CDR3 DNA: TGTGCCACCAGCGGAAGGGGTCTTGCGGGGGAGACCCAGTACTTC. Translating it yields CATSGRGLAGETQYF.

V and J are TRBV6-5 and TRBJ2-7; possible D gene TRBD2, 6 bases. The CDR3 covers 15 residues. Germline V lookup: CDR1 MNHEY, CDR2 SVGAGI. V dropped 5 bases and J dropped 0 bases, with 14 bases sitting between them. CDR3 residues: CASSPEAGISYEQYF. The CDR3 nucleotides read TGTGCCAGCAGTCCCGAGGCGGGGATCTCCTACGAGCAGTACTTC.

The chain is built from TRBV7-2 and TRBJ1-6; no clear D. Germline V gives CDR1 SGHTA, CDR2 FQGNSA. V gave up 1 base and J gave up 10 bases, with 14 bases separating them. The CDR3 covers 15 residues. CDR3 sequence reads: CASSLGSGLHSPLHF. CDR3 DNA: TGTGCCAGCAGCTTAGGTTCCGGGTTGCACTCACCCCTCCACTTT.

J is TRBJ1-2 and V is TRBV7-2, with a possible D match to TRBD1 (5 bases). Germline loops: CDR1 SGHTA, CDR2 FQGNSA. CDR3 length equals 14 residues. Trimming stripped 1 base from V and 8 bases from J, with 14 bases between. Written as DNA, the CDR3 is TGTGCCAGCAGCTTAGGGGGCAGCGTACGGGGCTACACCTTC. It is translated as CASSLGGSVRGYTF. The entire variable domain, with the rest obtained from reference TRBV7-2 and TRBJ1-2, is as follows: GAGVSQSPSNKVTEKGKDVELRCDPISGHTALYWYRQSLGQGLEFLIYFQGNSAPDKSGLPSDRFSAERTGGSVSTLTIQRTQQEDSAVYLCASSLGGSVRGYTFGSGTRLTVV.